A selection of T cell receptor beta chains follows, all from one sample in a study of control samples from healthy donors and cancer patients. Produced via immunoSEQ multiplex PCR; TCRdb's table is partial and in-frame only. This sample has some 120,000 clones, with approximately 90% found just once. Sequencing was carried out using PBMCs. These receptors were taken from a woman in her forties or fifties with colorectal cancer. Both conserved end residues are part of each CDR3. D genes are given only for firm matches. Clone size, where shown, is once, few, many, or a class for clones that have expanded.

v_call: TRBV4-2; d_call: -; clone_size: -; j_call: TRBJ2-1; cdr3_aa: CASSQGILRDHYNEQFF; cdr3_nt: TGTGCCAGCAGCCAAGGTATTCTCCGGGACCACTACAATGAGCAGTTCTTC
v_call: TRBV7-3; d_call: TRBD1; clone_size: -; j_call: TRBJ2-7; cdr3_aa: CASSLRQGAASEQYF; cdr3_nt: TGTGCCAGCAGCTTAAGACAGGGGGCAGCGAGCGAGCAGTACTTC
v_call: TRBV27; d_call: -; clone_size: -; j_call: TRBJ1-5; cdr3_aa: CASSPDRTYSNQPQHF; cdr3_nt: TGTGCCAGCAGTCCTGACAGGACTTATAGCAATCAGCCCCAGCATTTT
v_call: TRBV9; d_call: TRBD1; clone_size: -; j_call: TRBJ1-5; cdr3_aa: CASSLGQGNQPQHF; cdr3_nt: TGTGCCAGCAGCCTGGGACAGGGTAATCAGCCCCAGCATTTT
v_call: TRBV19; d_call: -; clone_size: -; j_call: TRBJ2-5; cdr3_aa: CASSPGGRRETQYF; cdr3_nt: TGTGCCAGTAGCCCCGGCGGGCGGCGAGAGACCCAGTACTTC
v_call: TRBV20-1; d_call: -; clone_size: -; j_call: TRBJ1-1; cdr3_aa: CSAGTRIEAFF; cdr3_nt: TGCAGTGCTGGAACAAGGATAGAAGCTTTCTTT
v_call: TRBV28; d_call: TRBD1; clone_size: -; j_call: TRBJ1-4; cdr3_aa: CASSPPGGSGNEKLFF; cdr3_nt: TGTGCCAGCAGTCCACCAGGGGGCTCGGGTAATGAAAAACTGTTTTTT
v_call: TRBV7-2; d_call: -; clone_size: -; j_call: TRBJ2-7; cdr3_aa: CASSRDIYEQYF; cdr3_nt: TGTGCCAGCAGCCGGGACATCTACGAGCAGTACTTC
v_call: TRBV7-9; d_call: -; clone_size: few; j_call: TRBJ1-2; cdr3_aa: CASSLDGNYGYTF; cdr3_nt: TGTGCCAGCAGCTTAGACGGGAACTATGGCTACACCTTC
v_call: TRBV2; d_call: TRBD1; clone_size: -; j_call: TRBJ2-1; cdr3_aa: CASSEIDRVSYNEQFF; cdr3_nt: TGTGCCAGCAGTGAAATAGACAGGGTCTCCTACAATGAGCAGTTCTTC
v_call: TRBV5-6; d_call: TRBD2; clone_size: -; j_call: TRBJ2-7; cdr3_aa: CASSGGGRVPYEQYF; cdr3_nt: TGTGCCAGCAGCGGAGGAGGGAGGGTCCCCTACGAGCAGTACTTC
v_call: TRBV15; d_call: TRBD1; clone_size: -; j_call: TRBJ2-2; cdr3_aa: CATSRDLGQGAAGELFF; cdr3_nt: TGTGCCACCAGCAGAGATCTAGGACAGGGGGCCGCCGGGGAGCTGTTTTTT
v_call: TRBV6-5; d_call: -; clone_size: -; j_call: TRBJ1-1; cdr3_aa: CASSTSTVPEAFF; cdr3_nt: TGTGCCAGCAGCACGAGTACCGTCCCTGAAGCTTTCTTT
v_call: TRBV3-1/TRBV3-2; d_call: -; clone_size: many; j_call: TRBJ2-1; cdr3_aa: CASSQDETEQFF; cdr3_nt: TGTGCCAGCAGCCAAGACGAGACAGAGCAGTTCTTC
v_call: TRBV28; d_call: -; clone_size: -; j_call: TRBJ2-4; cdr3_aa: CASSSWSSVAKNIQYF; cdr3_nt: TGTGCCAGCAGCTCCTGGAGTTCCGTAGCCAAAAACATTCAGTACTTC
v_call: TRBV18; d_call: TRBD1; clone_size: once; j_call: TRBJ2-3; cdr3_aa: CASSPSATGGDTQYF; cdr3_nt: TGTGCCAGCTCACCCTCCGCGACAGGGGGAGATACGCAGTATTTT
v_call: TRBV2; d_call: TRBD2; clone_size: -; j_call: TRBJ2-1; cdr3_aa: CASSDLLAGENNEQFF; cdr3_nt: TGTGCCAGCAGTGATCTTCTGGCGGGGGAGAACAATGAGCAGTTCTTC
v_call: TRBV18; d_call: TRBD2; clone_size: -; j_call: TRBJ2-5; cdr3_aa: CASSPGGSETQYF; cdr3_nt: TGTGCCAGCTCACCGGGGGGGTCCGAGACCCAGTACTTC
v_call: TRBV27; d_call: -; clone_size: -; j_call: TRBJ1-6; cdr3_aa: CASSYTQNSPLHF; cdr3_nt: TGTGCCAGCAGTTATACGCAGAATTCACCCCTCCACTTT
v_call: TRBV28; d_call: -; clone_size: few; j_call: TRBJ1-4; cdr3_aa: CASSLEGGGTREKLFF; cdr3_nt: TGTGCCAGCAGTTTGGAGGGAGGAGGGACACGGGAAAAACTGTTTTTT
v_call: TRBV2; d_call: TRBD2; clone_size: -; j_call: TRBJ2-3; cdr3_aa: CASRTGTSGGDTQYF; cdr3_nt: TGTGCCAGCAGAACTGGGACTAGCGGCGGCGATACGCAGTATTTT
v_call: TRBV5-1; d_call: -; clone_size: -; j_call: TRBJ2-2; cdr3_aa: CASRAAVTGELFF; cdr3_nt: TGCGCCAGCAGGGCCGCAGTCACCGGGGAGCTGTTTTTT
v_call: TRBV19; d_call: TRBD2; clone_size: -; j_call: TRBJ2-5; cdr3_aa: CASSPIRRGGMDTQYF; cdr3_nt: TGTGCCAGTAGCCCTATCAGACGGGGGGGAATGGACACCCAGTACTTC
v_call: TRBV5-4; d_call: TRBD1; clone_size: -; j_call: TRBJ1-4; cdr3_aa: CASSVGQGAQNGKLFF; cdr3_nt: TGTGCCAGCAGCGTCGGACAGGGGGCGCAGAATGGAAAACTGTTTTTT
v_call: TRBV3-1/TRBV3-2; d_call: TRBD1; clone_size: -; j_call: TRBJ1-1; cdr3_aa: CASSRGTGAMNTEAFF; cdr3_nt: TGTGCCAGCAGCCGCGGGACAGGAGCTATGAACACTGAAGCTTTCTTT
v_call: TRBV5-1; d_call: TRBD2; clone_size: -; j_call: TRBJ2-7; cdr3_aa: CASSPAGGYEQYF; cdr3_nt: TGCGCCAGCAGCCCGGCCGGGGGGTACGAGCAGTACTTC
v_call: TRBV18; d_call: -; clone_size: -; j_call: TRBJ1-5; cdr3_aa: CASSLEQNQPQHF; cdr3_nt: TGTGCCAGCTCACTGGAACAGAATCAGCCCCAGCATTTT
v_call: TRBV18; d_call: TRBD1; clone_size: -; j_call: TRBJ1-2; cdr3_aa: CASSPRGQAYGYTF; cdr3_nt: TGTGCCAGCTCACCACGGGGACAGGCTTATGGCTACACCTTC
v_call: TRBV4-2; d_call: TRBD1; clone_size: -; j_call: TRBJ1-1; cdr3_aa: CASSPTGTANTEAFF; cdr3_nt: TGTGCCAGCAGCCCAACCGGGACAGCGAACACTGAAGCTTTCTTT
v_call: TRBV29-1; d_call: TRBD2; clone_size: few; j_call: TRBJ2-2; cdr3_aa: CSAQGLAGAGELFF; cdr3_nt: TGCAGCGCACAAGGACTAGCGGGAGCCGGGGAGCTGTTTTTT
v_call: TRBV15; d_call: -; clone_size: -; j_call: TRBJ2-5; cdr3_aa: CATSRGLTGETQYF; cdr3_nt: TGTGCCACCAGCAGAGGTCTGACGGGAGAGACCCAGTACTTC
v_call: TRBV11-2; d_call: -; clone_size: -; j_call: TRBJ2-2; cdr3_aa: CASSLVAGELFF; cdr3_nt: TGTGCCAGCAGCTTAGTGGCCGGGGAGCTGTTTTTT
v_call: TRBV7-9; d_call: -; clone_size: -; j_call: TRBJ1-2; cdr3_aa: CASSLGGLEPGYTF; cdr3_nt: TGTGCCAGCAGCTTAGGAGGCCTCGAACCTGGCTACACCTTC
v_call: TRBV7-6; d_call: TRBD1; clone_size: -; j_call: TRBJ1-3; cdr3_aa: CASSTGAGNTIYF; cdr3_nt: TGTGCCAGCAGCACAGGGGCTGGAAACACCATATATTTT
v_call: TRBV7-3; d_call: -; clone_size: once; j_call: TRBJ1-1; cdr3_aa: CASSLGGANTEAFF; cdr3_nt: TGTGCCAGCAGCTTAGGAGGGGCGAACACTGAAGCTTTCTTT
v_call: TRBV9; d_call: -; clone_size: once; j_call: TRBJ1-6; cdr3_aa: CASSADTLSSYNSPLHF; cdr3_nt: TGTGCCAGCAGCGCGGACACACTTAGCTCCTATAATTCACCCCTCCACTTT
v_call: TRBV29-1; d_call: -; clone_size: -; j_call: TRBJ2-3; cdr3_aa: CSVEGRKTSTDTQYF; cdr3_nt: TGCAGCGTTGAAGGACGTAAGACTAGCACAGATACGCAGTATTTT
v_call: TRBV9; d_call: -; clone_size: -; j_call: TRBJ2-6; cdr3_aa: CASSVPFPTKSSGANVLTF; cdr3_nt: TGTGCCAGCAGCGTTCCGTTCCCCACAAAATCTTCTGGGGCCAACGTCCTGACTTTC
v_call: TRBV5-1; d_call: -; clone_size: -; j_call: TRBJ1-1; cdr3_aa: CASSPGRGNTEAFF; cdr3_nt: TGCGCCAGCAGCCCCGGGCGGGGGAACACTGAAGCTTTCTTT
v_call: TRBV7-9; d_call: -; clone_size: -; j_call: TRBJ1-4; cdr3_aa: CASSGTGATNEKLFF; cdr3_nt: TGTGCCAGCAGCGGAACGGGTGCAACTAATGAAAAACTGTTTTTT
v_call: TRBV7-2; d_call: TRBD2; clone_size: -; j_call: TRBJ2-3; cdr3_aa: CASSFRTSGMGTDTQYF; cdr3_nt: TGTGCCAGCAGCTTCCGGACTAGCGGGATGGGCACAGATACGCAGTATTTT
v_call: TRBV5-1; d_call: -; clone_size: -; j_call: TRBJ2-1; cdr3_aa: CASSVSRLNEQFF; cdr3_nt: TGCGCCAGCAGCGTTTCCCGGCTCAATGAGCAGTTCTTC
v_call: TRBV5-8; d_call: -; clone_size: -; j_call: TRBJ2-3; cdr3_aa: CASSSRDPVIDTQYF; cdr3_nt: TGTGCCAGCAGCTCCCGGGACCCCGTCATAGATACGCAGTATTTT